What follows are 30 T cell receptor beta chains derived from one specimen sequenced in a study of CD8 T cells in Susac syndrome. Reverse transcription used 0.5 to 1 ug RNA and random hexamers. TCRdb processed the immunoSEQ multiplex PCR reads anew with MiXCR; each CDR3 protein has one entry. The sample lists about 130,000 distinct CDR3 sequences; approximately 90% were seen once. Sequenced sample: CD8+ T cells from PBMCs. The source of these receptors is a human donor with multiple sclerosis.

V and J are TRBV7-9 and TRBJ2-7; D not resolved. The V and J ends lost 5 bases and 3 bases respectively, with 11 bases between them. The germline gives CDR1 SEHNR, CDR2 FQNEAQ (reference sequence). This CDR3 has 13 residues. The CDR3 here is CASSGHSNYEQYF. DNA for the CDR3: TGTGCCAGCAGCGGGCACAGCAACTACGAGCAGTACTTC.

The chain couples TRBV5-1 to TRBJ2-3, with TRBD1 matching over 12 bases. The J segment lost 5 bases and the V segment lost 1 base, leaving 5 bases of the junction unmatched. Germline V gene sequence: CDR1 SGHRS, CDR2 YFSETQ. This CDR3 has 16 residues. The CDR3 is CASSLMGQGAGDTQYF. Written as DNA, the CDR3 is TGCGCCAGCAGCTTGATGGGACAGGGGGCGGGAGATACGCAGTATTTT.

The chain uses TRBV7-9 and TRBJ1-4; D is unresolved. V lost 0 bases, J lost 8 bases, and 7 bases lay in between. This CDR3 is 13 amino acids long. CDR1 is SEHNR and CDR2 is FQNEAQ in the germline V gene (reference sequence). This CDR3 reads CASSLALREKLFF. The DNA for the CDR3 is TGTGCCAGCAGCTTAGCTCTTCGGGAAAAACTGTTTTTT.

This sequence joins TRBV7-9 and TRBJ2-5, with TRBD2 matching over 8 bases. V was pared by 1 base and J by 5 bases, with 15 bases of the junction left unmatched. This CDR3 comprises 18 residues. The germline V gene encodes CDR1 SEHNR and CDR2 FQNEAQ (reference sequence). CDR3 bases: TGTGCCAGCAGCTTAGGTGGTTCTTTAGCGGGACGGCCGGAGACCCAGTACTTC. Its translation: CASSLGGSLAGRPETQYF.

In its sample, this clonotype was seen once. The rearrangement links TRBV6-1 to TRBJ1-1; TRBD1 aligns across 9 bases. Per the germline V gene, CDR1 is MNHNS and CDR2 is SASEGT. CDR3 length equals 12 residues. CDR3 loop: CTTGGMNTEAFF. As DNA, the CDR3 is TGTACTACAGGGGGCATGAACACTGAAGCTTTCTTT.

V usage is TRBV20-1 and J usage is TRBJ2-1; D uncertain. The CDR3 consists of 12 residues. V lost 6 bases and J 11 bases, leaving 17 bases between the germline ends. CDR1 and CDR2 from the germline V gene are DFQATT and SNEGSKA (reference sequence). This CDR3 reads CSAMWVAAKQFF. The CDR3 DNA follows: TGCAGTGCCATGTGGGTGGCGGCTAAGCAGTTCTTC.

J is TRBJ1-5 and V is TRBV28; no clear D. Between the trimmed V and J ends, which lost 7 bases and 6 bases, there was a span of 10 bases. Germline V lookup: CDR1 MDHEN, CDR2 SYDVKM. The CDR3 totals 12 residues. CDR3 DNA sequence: TGTGCCAGCACGCCCGGCCCTCAGCCCCAGCATTTT. Encoded protein: CASTPGPQPQHF.

The chain combines TRBV12-3 or TRBV12-4 with TRBJ2-7; D perhaps matches TRBD2 (6 bases). This CDR3 has 14 residues. Trimming removed 5 bases at V and 2 bases at J, with 13 bases between. CDR3 in DNA: TGTGCCAGCAGTGAGAGCGGGCCCGCCTACGAGCAGTACTTC. This encodes CASSESGPAYEQYF.

This rearrangement joins TRBV7-6 to TRBJ2-7; possible D gene TRBD1, 6 bases. Germline V gene lookup returns CDR1 SGHVS and CDR2 FNYEAQ. V dropped 1 base and J dropped 5 bases, with 9 bases sitting between them. The CDR3 has 13 residues. DNA of the CDR3: TGTGCCAGCAGCTTAGGCAGGGGCGACGAGCAGTACTTC. Residues: CASSLGRGDEQYF.

This chain joins TRBV3-1 and TRBJ2-5, with 8 bases that match TRBD1. The CDR3 contains 14 residues. The junction had 6 bases not matched to a gene; V was cut back by 6 bases and J by 3 bases. The germline CDR1 and CDR2 sequences are LGHDT and YNNKEL (reference sequence). This CDR3 reads CASSPGGGKETQYF. As DNA, the CDR3 is TGTGCCAGCAGTCCAGGGGGCGGTAAAGAGACCCAGTACTTC.

The chain employs TRBV5-6 and TRBJ2-1; D is undetermined. CDR1 and CDR2 from the germline V gene are SGHDT and YYEEEE. V lost 2 bases, J lost 9 bases, and 9 bases lay in between. The CDR3 length is 12 residues. The CDR3 loop is CASSFNIAEQFF. The DNA for the CDR3 is TGTGCCAGCAGCTTTAATATCGCTGAGCAGTTCTTC.

The genes are TRBV3-1 and TRBJ2-2; no reliable D call. Germline CDR1 reads LGHDT; CDR2 reads YNNKEL (reference sequence). Between the trimmed V and J ends, which lost 2 bases and 7 bases, there was a span of 14 bases. CDR3 size: 15 residues. As DNA, the CDR3 is TGTGCCAGCAGCCAAAGTCGTCTCCGTATCGGGGAGCTGTTTTTT. Translating gives CASSQSRLRIGELFF. Supplemented by reference TRBV3-1 and TRBJ2-2, the full variable domain reads DTAVSQTPKYLVTQMGNDKSIKCEQNLGHDTMYWYKQDSKKFLKIMFSYNNKELIINETVPNRFSPKSPDKAHLNLHINSLELGDSAVYFCASSQSRLRIGELFFGEGSRLTVL.

The chain links TRBV3-1 to TRBJ1-4, with a tentative D call TRBD1 (6 bases). Germline CDR1 LGHDT, CDR2 YNNKEL (reference sequence). V lost 3 bases, J lost 8 bases, and 19 bases lay in between. The CDR3 length is 16 residues. The chain's CDR3 is CASSQTYGQSSEKLFF. The CDR3 bases are TGTGCCAGCAGCCAGACTTACGGACAGTCAAGCGAAAAACTGTTTTTT.

This chain joins TRBV20-1 and TRBJ2-1, with a tentative D call TRBD2 (5 bases). Trimming took 2 bases from V and 1 from J, leaving 9 bases between them. The CDR3 totals 14 residues. The V gene's germline CDR1 is DFQATT and CDR2 SNEGSKA (reference sequence). CDR3 amino acids: CSARRGKSYNEQFF. The CDR3 nucleotides read TGCAGTGCTAGACGGGGAAAATCCTACAATGAGCAGTTCTTC.

This clonotype came up a few times. The chain has TRBV11-3 and TRBJ2-2; D not resolved. Germline CDR1 is SGHNT and CDR2 is YENEEA. Trimming removed 3 bases at V and 3 bases at J, with 5 bases between. The CDR3 spans 13 residues. The CDR3 loop is CASSLYDTGELFF. CDR3 DNA: TGTGCCAGCAGCTTGTACGACACCGGGGAGCTGTTTTTT.

The V and J genes are TRBV20-1 and TRBJ2-5; the D gene is possibly TRBD2 (6 bases). The length of the CDR3 is 13 residues. Germline CDR1 and CDR2: DFQATT and SNEGSKA (reference sequence). Trimming removed 3 bases at V and 0 bases at J, with 8 bases between. This CDR3 reads CSASGTYQETQYF. The CDR3 DNA follows: TGCAGTGCTAGCGGGACTTACCAAGAGACCCAGTACTTC.

The chain employs TRBV15 and TRBJ1-3; 7 positions match TRBD1. Unmatched junction bases numbered 3, after V lost 0 bases and J lost 4 bases. Germline V lookup: CDR1 LNHNV, CDR2 YYDKDF (reference sequence). There are 15 residues in the CDR3. The CDR3 loop is CATSREQGLGNTIYF. The CDR3 DNA is TGTGCCACCAGCAGAGAACAGGGGCTGGGAAACACCATATATTTT.

This rearrangement joins TRBV29-1 to TRBJ1-2; D uncertain. V dropped 7 bases and J dropped 8 bases, with 17 bases sitting between them. The germline V gene has CDR1 SQVTM and CDR2 ANQGSEA. The CDR3 extends over 12 amino acids. In nucleotides, the CDR3 is TGCAGCGCCCCAGGCAGTGGTGTGGGCTACACCTTC. This sequence encodes CSAPGSGVGYTF.

V usage is TRBV15 and J usage is TRBJ2-1; D gene unclear. This CDR3 region has 12 residues. V dropped 0 bases and J dropped 9 bases, with 6 bases sitting between them. CDR1 is LNHNV, CDR2 YYDKDF, per germline (reference sequence). The CDR3, as DNA: TGTGCCACCAGCAGAGATTTGAGTGAGCAGTTCTTC. It specifies CATSRDLSEQFF.

This clonotype was recorded only once. This rearrangement joins TRBV6-5 to TRBJ2-7; 12 nucleotides match TRBD2. Trimming at V came to 2 bases and at J to 3 bases, leaving 2 bases not matched to a gene. Germline-derived CDR1 and CDR2 are MNHEY and SVGAGI. This CDR3 comprises 15 residues. The chain's CDR3 is CASSYTTSGSYEQYF. CDR3 in DNA: TGTGCCAGCAGTTACACGACTAGCGGGAGCTACGAGCAGTACTTC.

The chain links TRBV5-5 to TRBJ2-7; D not resolved. The CDR3 covers 12 residues. Trimming shortened V by 0 bases and J by 3 bases, and 4 bases separated the two germline ends. Per germline, CDR1 SGHKS and CDR2 YYEKEE (reference sequence). The CDR3 loop is CASSLEYYEQYF. The CDR3 bases are TGTGCCAGCAGCTTGGAGTACTACGAGCAGTACTTC.

This rearrangement joins TRBV28 to TRBJ1-1; D is undetermined. There are 15 residues in the CDR3. The ends were cut back, 4 bases at V and 5 bases at J, with 17 bases in the middle. Germline V gives CDR1 MDHEN, CDR2 SYDVKM. The CDR3 is CASSSPPRGETEAFF. The CDR3 coding sequence is TGTGCCAGCAGTTCCCCGCCGCGGGGAGAGACTGAAGCTTTCTTT.

This rearrangement joins TRBV20-1 to TRBJ2-7; D possibly corresponds to TRBD2 (5 bases). V lost 6 bases to trimming and J lost 0 bases, with 12 bases between them. Germline V lookup: CDR1 DFQATT, CDR2 SNEGSKA (reference sequence). CDR3 size: 13 residues. The CDR3 sequence: CSACPGNSYEQYF. The CDR3 nucleotides read TGCAGTGCCTGTCCCGGGAACTCCTACGAGCAGTACTTC.

This clonotype showed up just once. The chain couples TRBV14 to TRBJ2-3, with D uncertain. Germline V CDR1 and CDR2: SGHDN, FVKESK. V lost 1 base and J lost 1, with 12 bases in between. The CDR3 runs to 16 residues. The DNA for the CDR3 is TGTGCCAGCAGCCAAGTTAGGTCGGTCCGCACAGATACGCAGTATTTT. This gives the protein CASSQVRSVRTDTQYF.

This clonotype showed up just a few times. This rearrangement joins TRBV2 to TRBJ2-7, with 8 positions matching TRBD1. The junction had 8 bases not matched to a gene; V was cut back by 7 bases and J by 0 bases. CDR3 length equals 15 residues. Germline lookup yields CDR1 SNHLY and CDR2 FYNNEI. The CDR3 nucleotides read TGTGCCAGCATGGGGGCCGGGACAGGCTCCTACGAGCAGTACTTC. Protein product: CASMGAGTGSYEQYF.

V is TRBV30 and J is TRBJ2-5; TRBD2 matches 8 bases. Trimming at V came to 3 bases and at J to 0 bases, leaving 6 bases not matched to a gene. The CDR3 is 15 amino acids. Looked up from germline, CDR1 is GTSNPN and CDR2 is SVGIG (reference sequence). CDR3 bases: TGTGCCTGGAGGGCCCCGGGGGGGTACCAAGAGACCCAGTACTTC. Amino acid sequence: CAWRAPGGYQETQYF.

The gene calls are TRBV5-6 and TRBJ2-5, with D possibly matching TRBD2 (6 bases). CDR1 and CDR2 from the germline V gene are SGHDT and YYEEEE. There are 16 residues in the CDR3. V gave up 4 bases and J gave up 0 bases, with 16 bases separating them. The DNA of the CDR3 is TGTGCCAGCAGCCCGCCGGGGGTGTGGTACCAAGAGACCCAGTACTTC. Translation: CASSPPGVWYQETQYF.

This rearrangement joins TRBV29-1 to TRBJ2-2; 7 bases match TRBD2. Per the germline V gene, CDR1 is SQVTM and CDR2 is ANQGSEA. The trim removed 7 bases at V and 6 bases at J, leaving 5 bases unmatched. This CDR3 is built from 12 residues. The CDR3 bases are TGCAGCGGTCTAAGCGGGGCCGGGGAGCTGTTTTTT. Protein: CSGLSGAGELFF.

The V call is TRBV19, the J call TRBJ2-7; D is undetermined. This CDR3 contains 15 residues. Germline CDR1 is LNHDA and CDR2 is SQIVND (reference sequence). Deletions cut 3 bases from V and 3 bases from J, with 15 bases between. This CDR3 reads CASSIFQASSYEQYF. The CDR3 DNA reads as TGTGCCAGTAGTATCTTCCAGGCGTCCAGCTACGAGCAGTACTTC.

DNA for the CDR3: TGTGCCAGCTCACCCTTTTGGACTAGCTACACCGGGGAGCTGTTTTTT. It translates to CASSPFWTSYTGELFF. This chain joins TRBV27 and TRBJ2-2; TRBD2 aligns across 8 bases. With V trimmed by 8 bases and J by 3 bases, 11 bases remained unmatched. The CDR3 loop spans 16 amino acids. Germline V gene sequence: CDR1 MNHEY, CDR2 SMNVEV (reference sequence).